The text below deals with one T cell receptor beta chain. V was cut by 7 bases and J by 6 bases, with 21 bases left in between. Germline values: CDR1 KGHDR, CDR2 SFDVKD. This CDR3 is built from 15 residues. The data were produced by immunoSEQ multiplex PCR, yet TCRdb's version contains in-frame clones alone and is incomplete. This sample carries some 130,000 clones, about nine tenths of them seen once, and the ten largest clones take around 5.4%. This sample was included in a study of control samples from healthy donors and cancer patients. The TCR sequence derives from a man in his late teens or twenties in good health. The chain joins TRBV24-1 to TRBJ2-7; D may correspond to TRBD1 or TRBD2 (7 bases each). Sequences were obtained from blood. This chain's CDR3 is CATRSGLQGGGEQYF. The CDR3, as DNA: TGTGCCACCAGGTCGGGTTTGCAGGGGGGGGGCGAGCAGTACTTC.